This section outlines one T cell receptor beta chain sequence together with its context. Its binding antigen is unknown. No much larger clone exists at a distance of one base, and base qualities are not known. Using the deep immunoSEQ assay, TCR CDR3 regions were amplified from genomic DNA by multiplex PCR. Extracted genomic DNA from each cell subset was distributed evenly across all wells of several immunoSEQ 96-well plates, and each plate was treated as a replicate. For sorted subsets, roughly 200 ng of genomic DNA, equivalent to around 31,000 T cell genomes, went into each replicate PCR. Purified libraries were quantified with a Qubit 3.0 fluorometer, sized on a Bioanalyzer 2100, and re-quantified with the KAPA Library Quantification kit. A separate single-read 150-cycle Illumina NextSeq 550 flow cell was used to sequence each immunoSEQ 96-well plate. The original pipeline was this. Because the immunoSEQ output included only junctional sequences and no quality scores, the filtering could not be the same as the filtering used for full-length reads. To assign V/J genes and CDR3, sequences were annotated using PyIR, a Python wrapper for IgBLAST v1.9, with IMGT germline references. Reads with weak V/J assignments (E-value above 1e-6), missing CDR3, stop codons, out-of-frame junctions, or ambiguous translated residues were removed. V3J clonotypes were defined as sequences sharing the same inferred V gene, J gene, and CDR3 amino acid sequence. Percentage overlap between repertoires was calculated by dividing the number of shared unique clonotypes by the size of the smaller repertoire. Three approaches were used to assess repertoire richness: RTK rarefaction, the Chao1 estimator, and Recon v2.1 estimates of unobserved clonotypes. Generation probabilities were computed with OLGA for all TCRbeta clonotypes obtained by the gDNA method from four donors. TCRdb took this table from immuneACCESS and kept in-frame rearrangements with V and J called. Such tables lack part of the clones; where checked against another copy, unresolved V genes explain under half of the gap, and the rest is unexplained. The V and J calls and clone size are taken from that table; D and trimming were inferred from the DNA. The sample table records 630,000 or so clones; roughly 98% of these occur just once. The top ten clonotypes cover 0.3% to 0.35% of the sample.

CD8 naive samples were CD45RO-negative cells positively selected for CCR7, giving a CD45RA+CCR7+ population that excluded TemRA cells. The donors were healthy, HIV-negative adults who had no recently reported acute infections or vaccinations. Only Caucasian adults living in Nashville, Tennessee, USA were represented among the donors. After blood collection by leukapheresis, PBMCs were isolated using Ficoll-Histopaque density gradient centrifugation and then cryopreserved in the vapor phase of liquid nitrogen. Analytical flow cytometry was used to check the purity and quantity of every magnetically sorted T cell population. From each sorted fraction, genomic DNA was isolated and quantified by UV absorbance on a Nanodrop 2000c. The sample is drawn from a study of shared clonotypes between healthy human individuals (dated by TCRdb to about 2020). Regarding the complete study: The cohort comprised a couple of women and a few men aged 18 to 49 years. Each donor's leukapheresis produced roughly between about 0.85 and 10 billion PBMCs. For each donor, CD4 naive and CD4 memory were each given three plates, CD8 naive was given two plates, and CD8 memory was given one plate. To estimate repertoire size and how much clonotype sharing occurs between individuals, the study deeply sequenced the blood TCR repertoires of about five healthy adults. To increase sequencing depth and limit assay-specific biases, different laboratories used diverse techniques to prepare libraries and sequence TCR repertoires. Overall study outcomes, separate from this receptor: Rarefaction of sorted-subset datasets indicated incomplete sequencing despite the large sequencing depth. The genetic and exposure-history diversity represented was limited by the small number of donors. Sharing across a few donors was observed for 5% to 6.5% of naive CD4, less than 4% of naive CD8, roughly 2.4% of memory CD4, and over 0.3% of memory CD8 clonotypes. Larger estimated clonotype richness was generally found for naive subsets than for memory subsets. Sampling was restricted to blood, and TCR repertoires in tissue are likely to differ from TCR repertoires in blood. Pairwise subsampling indicated that sequencing depth was expected to affect the degree of clonotype sharing among donors. Higher generation probabilities were observed for clonotypes shared by all four sorted-subset donors than for non-shared clonotypes.

The CDR3, cysteine through phenylalanine, is 16 amino acids long. Only the CDR3 part of the read is kept: 48 bases, read in frame from the first base. Per the germline V gene (reference sequence), SEHNR is the CDR1 and FQNEAQ is the CDR2. Relative to germline, V is 5 bases shorter and J is 2 bases shorter, with 18 bases between their ends. The sequenced sample consisted of naive CD8+ T cells sorted from blood. The cell subset or site label, as the study defines it: CD45RA+CCR7+. The chain is encoded by TRBV7-9 joined to TRBJ1-2; TRBD1 could be the D gene, as 5 bases match. The clonotype originates from a man aged 25 to 40 in good health. The DNA is TGTGCCAGCAGCCCCGGGGCGGGTAGGGACAACTATGGCTACACCTTC. The encoded protein is CASSPGAGRDNYGYTF.